This T cell receptor (beta chain) was captured in a study of cytomegalovirus exposure and HLA in healthy donors. With 60 Vbeta and 13 Jbeta primers, the PCR was carried out. Only in-frame clones appear in the TCRdb table, and some are missing; sequencing was by immunoSEQ multiplex PCR. Recorded for this sample: 38,000 or so clones. V dropped 7 bases and J dropped 5 bases, with 9 bases sitting between them. CDR3 length: 11 amino acids. CDR1 MNHEY and CDR2 SMNVEV come from the germline V gene (reference sequence). The chain uses TRBV27 and TRBJ2-7; possibly TRBD2 for D (5 bases). Sequences were obtained from PBMCs. This receptor was taken from a man aged 40-50 years in good health and CMV-seropositive. This CDR3 is CASTRGHEQYF. CDR3 DNA: TGTGCCAGCACGAGAGGGCACGAGCAGTACTTC.